This entry is about one T cell receptor (beta chain). There are a few counts of this clonotype. Its antigen remains unidentified. Base-call qualities are not available, and no considerably larger clone is one nucleotide away. Ficoll-Paque density gradient centrifugation was used to isolate PBMCs. The run used an Illumina NovaSeq 6000. TCRalpha and TCRbeta cDNA libraries were constructed by 5'RACE with constant-segment primers, with sample barcodes and unique molecular identifiers being introduced. RNA was extracted from every sample with Trizol reagent. The libraries were amplified in two PCR steps, and the second step added a second sample barcode and Illumina TruSeq adapters. Sequencing of libraries was performed on an Illumina NovaSeq with 2 x 150 bp paired-end reads. In the authors' own workflow: The reads were demultiplexed and collapsed into UMI-guided consensus sequences using migec v1.2.7. Using mixcr v2.1.11, UMI consensuses were aligned to TRA and TRB V and J templates and then assembled into clonotypes. Clonotypes were classified as expanded or contracted when called significant by both edgeR and NoisET, with noise models trained on biological replicates. For edgeR calls, the cutoffs were a false discovery rate-adjusted p below 0.01 and a log2 fold-change threshold of 1. PCA with hierarchical clustering of max-normalized trajectories of the 1000 most abundant clonotypes was used as exploratory dynamics analysis. Separately sequenced CD4+ and CD8+ repertoires were used to assign a CD4 or CD8 phenotype to each responding clone. The public sequencing data were trimmed at Q25 with fastp and processed into clonotypes with MiXCR by TCRdb, which kept only in-frame beta chains. Rows are unified per CDR3 protein, each entry keeping the most common DNA and genes. TCRdb, not the original authors, processed these V and J calls. The sample table shows 160,000 or so distinct CDR3 sequences, and 25% to 40% are seen once. Of the sample, approximately 12% falls within the top ten clones.

The CDR3 runs 16 amino acids, cysteine and phenylalanine included. Left in the record is the CDR3 DNA by itself, 48 bases read in frame from the first base. CDR1 and CDR2 were assigned from the germline V gene as SGDLS and YYNGEE. Trimming accounts for 3 bases at V and 4 bases at J, while the number of junction bases matched to no gene is 7. The data were taken from a study of T-cell memory formation after mild COVID-19 listed by TCRdb under 2021. Looking at the study overall: TCR sequence clusters from the two donors were largely donor specific. In a couple of donors, T-cell clones that expanded and contracted after mild COVID-19 were followed by sequencing TCRalpha and TCRbeta repertoires longitudinally. Two young, previously healthy adult volunteers, one female and one male, were included in the cohort. The study at large found these results: The second-wave clones that peaked on day 37 were not confirmed to be SARS-CoV-2 specific. Only a couple of mild cases were covered in the study, and larger cohorts including severe cases with pre-infection samples were considered necessary. Clones that contracted from day 15 to 85 showed balanced CD4/CD8 phenotypes, whereas a second wave of clones that expanded from day 15 to 37 leaned towards CD4+. Some responding clones were found in pre-infection memory, which suggests that pre-existing cross-reactive memory T cells took part in the SARS-CoV-2 response. Contracting CD4+ clones turned up mainly in the CM and EM memory subsets, whereas EMRA was where CD8+ clones were enriched.

Sequencing was done on a sample of PBMCs or a T cell subset sorted from them (not recorded which). In this chain, TRBV9 is recombined with TRBJ2-1, with 10 junctional bases fitting TRBD2. The TCR originated in an adult woman who had mild COVID-19 (a few samples of this study predate the infection). The sample titles of this study are shuffled in the database, so cell type and time point are left out; the donor was told from shared clones. In nucleotide form, the sequence is TGTGCCAGCAGCGCCGGACTAGCGGTTTGGTACAATGAGCAGTTCTTC. It encodes CASSAGLAVWYNEQFF.